Each of the 23 T cell receptor beta chains below was sequenced from the same sample in a study of shared clonotypes between healthy human individuals. The protocol was immunoSEQ multiplex PCR, while the TCRdb copy is restricted to in-frame clones and leaves out a portion. The sample contains about 2.3 million clones, 80% to 95% of which appear only once. Sample: naive CD4+ T cells from PBMCs. Subset indicated: CD45RA+ positively selected. Receptors originate from a man younger than 35 in good health. Some clones in this sample may be carry-over from other donors' samples.

This rearrangement joins TRBV5-1 to TRBJ1-1; no clear D gene. V dropped 5 bases and J dropped 1 base, with 9 bases sitting between them. CDR1 is SGHRS, CDR2 YFSETQ, per germline. The CDR3 loop spans 13 amino acids. CDR3 nucleotide sequence: TGCGCCAGCAGTATCACAAGGAACACTGAAGCTTTCTTT. As protein: CASSITRNTEAFF.

The chain joins TRBV11-2 to TRBJ2-7; 7 bases are shared with TRBD1. The germline gives CDR1 SGHAT, CDR2 FQNNGV. The length of the CDR3 is 16 residues. The J segment lost 3 bases and the V segment lost 4 bases, leaving 12 bases of the junction unmatched. CDR3 DNA: TGTGCCAGCAGCTCCGAACTACAGGGGCTCGGCTACGAGCAGTACTTC. Translated: CASSSELQGLGYEQYF.

V is TRBV6-5 and J is TRBJ2-7, with 7 positions matching TRBD2. In germline, CDR1 is MNHEY, CDR2 SVGAGI. V shed 5 bases, J shed 6 bases, and the junction held 10 bases outside the gene matches. This CDR3 is built from 14 residues. Here the CDR3 DNA reads TGTGCCAGCAGTGGACCGGGGACTATCCCCGAGCAGTACTTC. Protein sequence: CASSGPGTIPEQYF.

J is TRBJ1-2 and V is TRBV6-5; 7 bases agree with TRBD1. Germline CDR1 reads MNHEY; CDR2 reads SVGAGI. The CDR3 covers 13 residues. The junction had 7 bases not matched to a gene; V was cut back by 8 bases and J by 4 bases. CDR3: CASVDREGYGYTF. The DNA of the CDR3 is TGTGCCAGCGTTGACAGGGAAGGCTATGGCTACACCTTC.

The gene calls are TRBV18 and TRBJ1-1; a possible D gene is TRBD1 (5 bases). Germline-derived CDR1 and CDR2 are KGHSH and LQKENI. Between the trimmed V and J ends, which lost 6 bases and 1 base, there was a span of 15 bases. This CDR3 is 15 amino acids long. CDR3 coding DNA: TGTGCCAGCTCCTTACGGGACGGGACGAACACTGAAGCTTTCTTT. Translated: CASSLRDGTNTEAFF.

This rearrangement joins TRBV6-1 to TRBJ2-5; the D is unclear. The CDR3 sequence is 14 residues long. Trimming removed 6 bases at V and 5 bases at J, with 16 bases between. The germline CDR1 and CDR2 sequences are MNHNS and SASEGT. In DNA form, the CDR3 reads TGTGCCAGCAGGACGAGGACGGAATGGGAGACCCAGTACTTC. Amino acid sequence: CASRTRTEWETQYF.

V and J are TRBV2 and TRBJ2-7; D remains unclear. The CDR3 length is 16 residues. Trimming pared 5 bases from V and 3 bases from J, leaving 20 bases between. The V gene's germline CDR1 is SNHLY and CDR2 FYNNEI. CDR3 in DNA: TGTGCCAGCAGTTCGGGCAGCCCTGTATTCGGCTACGAGCAGTACTTC. Translating gives CASSSGSPVFGYEQYF.

This clone was observed once. The genes are TRBV2 and TRBJ2-7; TRBD1 matches at 7 bases. Germline CDR1 SNHLY, CDR2 FYNNEI. The CDR3 runs to 15 residues. The junction had 8 bases not matched to a gene; V was cut back by 6 bases and J by 0 bases. The CDR3 nucleotides are TGTGCCAGCAGGTATTTGGGGACAGACTCCTACGAGCAGTACTTC. Protein: CASRYLGTDSYEQYF.

The chain is built from TRBV5-1 and TRBJ1-2; 7 bases line up with TRBD1. CDR1 is SGHRS, CDR2 YFSETQ, per germline. The CDR3 spans 15 residues. The V and J ends lost 4 bases and 7 bases, in that order; junction bases with no gene match: 13. CDR3 nucleotide sequence: TGCGCCAGCAGCGGATGGGACAGCGTCTCTACTGGCTACACCTTC. It encodes CASSGWDSVSTGYTF.

The chain uses TRBV28 and TRBJ1-1; 11 nucleotides line up with TRBD1. V shed 8 bases, J shed 10 bases, and the junction held 15 bases outside the gene matches. The CDR3 length is 15 residues. Germline CDR1 is MDHEN and CDR2 is SYDVKM. The CDR3 spells CASYPGQGVGFSAFF. CDR3 sequence (DNA): TGTGCCAGCTACCCGGGACAGGGGGTCGGGTTTTCAGCTTTCTTT.

The chain links TRBV11-1 to TRBJ2-1, with D unclear. The V and J ends lost 1 base and 8 bases respectively, with 15 bases between them. The germline V gene has CDR1 SGHAT and CDR2 FQDESV (reference sequence). This CDR3 spans 15 amino acids. The CDR3 spells CASSLVVAGYDEQFF. The CDR3 DNA reads TGTGCCAGCAGCTTAGTGGTAGCAGGATACGATGAGCAGTTCTTC.

The V gene is TRBV4-2, the J gene TRBJ2-2; weak D call: TRBD2 (5 bases). CDR1 is LGHNA and CDR2 is YNFKEQ in the germline V gene. This CDR3 comprises 17 residues. Trimming shortened V by 1 base and J by 3 bases, and 15 bases separated the two germline ends. This chain's CDR3 is CASSQGEPPGDTGELFF. The CDR3 nucleotides read TGTGCCAGCAGCCAAGGGGAGCCACCTGGTGACACCGGGGAGCTGTTTTTT.

In regard to this clone: Different DNA sequences within this sample yield the same CDR3. This rearrangement joins TRBV6-6 to TRBJ2-7, with TRBD1 matching 10 bases. The CDR3 runs 15 residues. Germline values: CDR1 MNHNY, CDR2 SVGAGI (reference sequence). J was trimmed by 2 bases and V by 4 bases; bases with no gene match: 5. The CDR3 sequence is CASSFPGQGAYEQYF. The DNA for the CDR3 is TGTGCCAGCAGTTTTCCTGGACAGGGGGCCTACGAGCAGTACTTC.

The J gene is TRBJ2-3, the V gene TRBV5-6; 10 bases map to TRBD2. Germline V gene sequence: CDR1 SGHDT, CDR2 YYEEEE. Trimming at V came to 4 bases and at J to 3 bases, leaving 2 bases not matched to a gene. The CDR3 spans 14 residues. The DNA for the CDR3 is TGTGCCAGCAGCCCGGGACTAGCGACAGATACGCAGTATTTT. This gives the protein CASSPGLATDTQYF.

The table lists this clone with a count of one. This chain connects TRBV28 to TRBJ2-2, with 12 bases fitting TRBD1. CDR3 length: 17 amino acids. In germline, CDR1 is MDHEN, CDR2 SYDVKM. Trimming took 8 bases from V and 5 from J; bases not matched to a gene: 12. The CDR3 nucleotides are TGTGCCAGCCGGGGGACAGGGGGCGAAGGAGGGACCGGGGAGCTGTTTTTT. It is translated as CASRGTGGEGGTGELFF.

This chain links TRBV5-1 with TRBJ2-3; unclear D gene. The CDR3 is made up of 13 amino acids. Trimming left V 5 bases short and J 0 bases short, with 7 bases between. In germline, CDR1 is SGHRS, CDR2 YFSETQ. The DNA for the CDR3 is TGCGCCAGCAGGATAGGGAGCACAGATACGCAGTATTTT. Protein sequence: CASRIGSTDTQYF.

This clone is a singleton in its sample. V is TRBV28 and J is TRBJ1-5, with D uncertain. Germline CDR1 is MDHEN and CDR2 is SYDVKM. The CDR3 spans 13 residues. The germline V and J ends were trimmed by 2 bases and 7 bases, with 9 bases remaining between them. CDR3 loop: CASSLPMVQPQHF. CDR3 sequence (DNA): TGTGCCAGCAGTTTACCAATGGTCCAGCCCCAGCATTTT.

The chain recombines TRBV19 with TRBJ1-1; no reliable D call. V was pared by 3 bases and J by 5 bases, with 7 bases between. The CDR3 contains 12 residues. Germline V gives CDR1 LNHDA, CDR2 SQIVND (reference sequence). The CDR3 DNA is TGTGCCAGTAGTATCCCTCGGACTGAAGCTTTCTTT. Translation gives CASSIPRTEAFF.

V and J are TRBV23-1 and TRBJ1-5; D is unresolved. TRBV23-1 is identified as an open reading frame with a role that is uncertain. This CDR3 is 19 amino acids long. The germline V and J ends were trimmed by 3 bases and 1 base, with 22 bases remaining between them. CDR3 amino acids: CASSQVFGTPAESNQPQHF. The CDR3 nucleotides read TGCGCCAGCAGTCAGGTTTTTGGCACCCCCGCTGAGAGCAATCAGCCCCAGCATTTT.

The chain has TRBV6-1 and TRBJ1-5, with 10 nucleotides matching TRBD1. The V and J ends lost 6 bases and 4 bases, in that order; junction bases with no gene match: 6. Germline V gene lookup returns CDR1 MNHNS and CDR2 SASEGT. The CDR3 sequence is 15 residues long. CDR3 coding DNA: TGTGCCAGCAGAAGACCGGGACAGGGGAATCAGCCCCAGCATTTT. Protein sequence: CASRRPGQGNQPQHF.

The chain uses TRBV18 and TRBJ2-1; TRBD2 agrees at 12 bases. V trimming: 6 bases; J trimming: 6 bases; junction bases outside the gene matches: 6. The germline V gene has CDR1 KGHSH and CDR2 LQKENI. The CDR3 contains 15 residues. CDR3 sequence: CASSDTGLAGNEQFF. In DNA, the CDR3 is TGTGCCAGCTCCGACACGGGACTAGCGGGCAATGAGCAGTTCTTC. Full variable domain (outside the CDR3, taken from reference TRBV18 and TRBJ2-1): NAGVMQNPRHLVRRRGQEARLRCSPMKGHSHVYWYRQLPEEGLKFMVYLQKENIIDESGMPKERFSAEFPKEGPSILRIQQVVRGDSAAYFCASSDTGLAGNEQFFGPGTRLTVL.

The chain joins TRBV7-9 to TRBJ2-5; 11 bases align to TRBD2. The ends lost 4 bases at V and 5 bases at J; junction bases unmatched: 12. The CDR3 is 17 amino acids. Germline CDR1 reads SEHNR; CDR2 reads FQNEAQ (reference sequence). CDR3 sequence: CASSYGTSGVGRETQYF. The CDR3 nucleotides read TGTGCCAGCAGCTACGGGACTAGCGGAGTGGGGAGGGAGACCCAGTACTTC. The full variable domain, rest sourced from reference TRBV7-9 and TRBJ2-5, is DTGVSQNPRHKITKRGQNVTFRCDPISEHNRLYWYRQTLGQGPEFLTYFQNEAQLEKSRLLSDRFSAERPKGSFSTLEIQRTEQGDSAMYLCASSYGTSGVGRETQYFGPGTRLLVL.

This clone was observed once. CDR3 residues: CASSTGTGSYEQYF. Here the CDR3 DNA reads TGTGCCAGCAGCACCGGGACAGGCTCCTACGAGCAGTACTTC. The rearrangement links TRBV28 to TRBJ2-7; 8 nucleotides match TRBD1. With 6 bases clipped from V and 0 bases from J, the junction kept 4 bases outside the gene matches. The CDR3 loop spans 14 amino acids. Germline CDR1 reads MDHEN; CDR2 reads SYDVKM. The whole variable domain, remainder taken from reference TRBV28 and TRBJ2-7, is DVKVTQSSRYLVKRTGEKVFLECVQDMDHENMFWYRQDPGLGLRLIYFSYDVKMKEKGDIPEGYSVSREKKERFSLILESASTNQTSMYLCASSTGTGSYEQYFGPGTRLTVT.